The sequence of this T cell receptor beta chain was determined in a study of T cells in Graves' hyperthyroidism and ophthalmopathy. Study findings and constraints: Peripheral blood also featured most of the thyroid clonotypes expanded above 0.001.

The definition of stable Graves' hyperthyroidism was no ophthalmopathy progression within 18 months. This clonotype was picked up many times. Its cognate antigen is unknown. TCR beta CDR3 regions were amplified from RNA. The TCR CDR3 was amplified in a first-round RT-PCR using the HTBI primer set. TCRdb itself ran the multiplex PCR reads through MiXCR, one entry per CDR3 protein. The data hold 550,000 to 800,000 distinct CDR3 sequences, with around a sixth observed a single time. The germline gives CDR1 MNHEY, CDR2 SMNVEV (reference sequence). V was shortened by 5 bases and J by 8 bases, with 21 bases between the two germline ends. The CDR3 sequence is 15 residues long.

Sequencing was done on a sample of blood. This chain uses TRBV27 with TRBJ1-1; no reliable D call. The TCR comes from a man between 45 and 60 years old with Graves' hyperthyroidism. This CDR3 is CASSSILSTDGEAFF. Written as DNA, the CDR3 is TGTGCCAGCAGTAGCATATTATCCACAGATGGGGAAGCTTTCTTT.